This T cell receptor (beta chain) was identified during a study of OX40 agonist ivuxolimab in advanced cancers. Study-wide background: Previous treatment with anti-PD-1, anti-PD-L1 or anti-CTLA-4 therapy was allowed; 30% to 50% had received some.

The CDR3 runs 16 residues. The V gene lost 4 bases and the J gene lost 2 bases, with 17 bases spanning the gap. The germline V gene encodes CDR1 MNHEY and CDR2 SVGAGI. Study-wide results and caveats: Some patients without response likewise showed low normalized clonal expansion. Undetermined was the antigen specificity of the expanded peripheral T cells.

Prior autoimmune disease or systemic immunosuppression barred patients. This clone was observed a handful of times. What it recognizes is unknown. TCRdb keeps only in-frame clones here, not all; method: immunoSEQ multiplex PCR. Here the sample spans under 70,000 clones, approximately 83% being singletons. V gene TRBV6-5 combines with J gene TRBJ2-5, with D possibly being TRBD1 (6 bases). This TCR was sampled from an adult with an advanced solid tumor such as melanoma, head and neck, liver or kidney cancer. This specimen consisted of CD4+ or CD8+ T cells sorted from blood, obtained in a trial of the OX40 agonist ivuxolimab. For the CDR3, the DNA is TGTGCCAGCAGTTTCCCTGGAGCAGGGGAACAAGAGACCCAGTACTTC. Amino acid sequence: CASSFPGAGEQETQYF.